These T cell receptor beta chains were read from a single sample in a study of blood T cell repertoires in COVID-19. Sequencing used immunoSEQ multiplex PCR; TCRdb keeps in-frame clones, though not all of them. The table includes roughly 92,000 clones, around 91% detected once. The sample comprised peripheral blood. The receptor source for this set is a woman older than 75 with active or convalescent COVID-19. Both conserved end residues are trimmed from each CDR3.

CDR3 protein: ASSRDYTYQETQY; V gene: TRBV3-1/TRBV3-2; CDR3 length: 13
CDR3 protein: AIRDRGLETQY; V gene: TRBV28; CDR3 length: 11
CDR3 protein: ATSDPAEREGRAQY; V gene: TRBV24-1; CDR3 length: 14
CDR3 protein: ASITTASLSGELF; V gene: TRBV28; CDR3 length: 13
CDR3 protein: ASSSRQGREETQY; V gene: TRBV7-2; CDR3 length: 13
CDR3 protein: ASSYDGGYEQY; V gene: TRBV6-5; CDR3 length: 11
CDR3 protein: ASSRQDGSLNEQY; V gene: TRBV25-1; CDR3 length: 13
CDR3 protein: ASRQSTGNTEAF; V gene: TRBV27; CDR3 length: 12
CDR3 protein: ASSDSFFNSYEQY; V gene: TRBV2; CDR3 length: 13
CDR3 protein: ASSLGRGGQETQY; V gene: TRBV7-9; CDR3 length: 13
CDR3 protein: ATSNPTGGVGETQY; V gene: TRBV24-1; CDR3 length: 14
CDR3 protein: ASSLGAPVYGYT; V gene: TRBV5-1; CDR3 length: 12
CDR3 protein: ASSPQAGSYNEQF; V gene: TRBV18; CDR3 length: 13
CDR3 protein: ASSLAPTSGSSYNEQF; V gene: TRBV7-8; CDR3 length: 16
CDR3 protein: ASSLMTGTSSLEQF; V gene: TRBV4-1; CDR3 length: 14
CDR3 protein: ASLSGVPRAQY; V gene: TRBV6-6; CDR3 length: 11
CDR3 protein: ASSLPDLREEQY; V gene: TRBV5-4; CDR3 length: 12
CDR3 protein: ASSLWGRGAETQY; V gene: TRBV11-1; CDR3 length: 13
CDR3 protein: ASSYFSQETQY; V gene: TRBV6-2/TRBV6-3; CDR3 length: 11
CDR3 protein: ASSLRQPMNTEAF; V gene: TRBV6-6; CDR3 length: 13
CDR3 protein: ASRTPREGRETQY; V gene: TRBV28; CDR3 length: 13
CDR3 protein: SVDSGIQNIQY; V gene: TRBV29-1; CDR3 length: 11
CDR3 protein: ASSLGTGTGSSNEQF; V gene: TRBV28; CDR3 length: 15
CDR3 protein: ASSLSTGSYNEQF; V gene: TRBV5-1; CDR3 length: 13
CDR3 protein: ASSQDPLSTDTQY; V gene: TRBV3-1/TRBV3-2; CDR3 length: 13
CDR3 protein: ASSLTREGEKLF; V gene: TRBV27; CDR3 length: 12
CDR3 protein: SASGGKGTGGGDTQY; V gene: TRBV20-1; CDR3 length: 15
CDR3 protein: ASSPPSRSTDTQY; V gene: TRBV18; CDR3 length: 13
CDR3 protein: ASRVVGRRGHEQF; V gene: TRBV6-6; CDR3 length: 13
CDR3 protein: ASRGDISTDTQY; V gene: TRBV5-4; CDR3 length: 12
CDR3 protein: ASSLDLAGLPYEQY; V gene: TRBV7-2; CDR3 length: 14
CDR3 protein: ASSLNPGTGQETQY; V gene: TRBV5-1; CDR3 length: 14
CDR3 protein: ATSDPRGGLAGGTDTQY; V gene: TRBV24-1; CDR3 length: 17
CDR3 protein: ASSVAGVSSYEQY; V gene: TRBV9; CDR3 length: 13
CDR3 protein: ASRSPGGPGELF; V gene: TRBV28; CDR3 length: 12
CDR3 protein: ASRSISGANVLT; V gene: TRBV5-1; CDR3 length: 12
CDR3 protein: ASSFGTDRVFQPQH; V gene: TRBV27; CDR3 length: 14
CDR3 protein: ASSPPQVRTRTSGYEQY; V gene: TRBV28; CDR3 length: 17
CDR3 protein: AISESSGSYNEQF; V gene: TRBV10-3; CDR3 length: 13
CDR3 protein: ASSETGALSYNEQF; V gene: TRBV19; CDR3 length: 14
CDR3 protein: ATSRSGADQPQH; V gene: TRBV15; CDR3 length: 12
CDR3 protein: ASSETPGGRETQY; V gene: TRBV6-1; CDR3 length: 13
CDR3 protein: SVDSTLAGAIDTQY; V gene: TRBV29-1; CDR3 length: 14
CDR3 protein: ASSQLVVDEQF; V gene: TRBV18; CDR3 length: 11
CDR3 protein: ASSTGTLTGELF; V gene: TRBV5-6; CDR3 length: 12
CDR3 protein: ASSLDRGRGTEAF; V gene: TRBV5-4; CDR3 length: 13
CDR3 protein: ASSLAHEEQY; V gene: TRBV5-1; CDR3 length: 10
CDR3 protein: ASSNLAGPQETQY; V gene: TRBV9; CDR3 length: 13
CDR3 protein: ASSLSRQGEKLF; V gene: TRBV28; CDR3 length: 12
CDR3 protein: SASVPAGEPDTQY; V gene: TRBV20-1; CDR3 length: 13
CDR3 protein: ASSRPTGLNTIY; V gene: TRBV7-9; CDR3 length: 12
CDR3 protein: ASSWTSGRRTGELF; V gene: TRBV5-1; CDR3 length: 14
CDR3 protein: ASSLETGLNTGELF; V gene: TRBV5-1; CDR3 length: 14
CDR3 protein: ASRASEGVARF; V gene: TRBV19; CDR3 length: 11
CDR3 protein: ASSLVSGGVSSYNEQF; V gene: TRBV7-2; CDR3 length: 16
CDR3 protein: ASSNYKGTGVAF; V gene: TRBV6-5; CDR3 length: 12
CDR3 protein: ASSDRVSSYNEQF; V gene: TRBV28; CDR3 length: 13
CDR3 protein: ASSPRDTNQPQH; V gene: TRBV19; CDR3 length: 12
CDR3 protein: ASRGQTTSTDTQY; V gene: TRBV6-5; CDR3 length: 13
CDR3 protein: ASSSPGLAGSEQF; V gene: TRBV5-4; CDR3 length: 13